This T cell receptor (beta chain) appears in the sequencing data of a study of OX40 agonist ivuxolimab in advanced cancers. Profiling relied on immunoSEQ multiplex PCR, and the TCRdb table lists in-frame clones only, not all of them. This table holds over 65,000 clones, under 85% found once. Germline CDR1 reads SGHTA; CDR2 reads FQGNSA. V shed 2 bases, J shed 4 bases, and the junction held 6 bases outside the gene matches. This CDR3 has 16 amino acids. Material: CD4+ or CD8+ T cells sorted from blood, obtained in a trial of the OX40 agonist ivuxolimab. The source of this sequence is an adult with an advanced solid tumor such as melanoma, head and neck, liver or kidney cancer. This chain joins TRBV7-2 and TRBJ1-1; the match to TRBD1 covers 11 bases. In nucleotides, the CDR3 is TGTGCCAGCAGCTTAAAAGGACAGGGGGCTCCCACTGAAGCTTTCTTT. Translated: CASSLKGQGAPTEAFF. The whole variable domain, filled in from reference TRBV7-2 and TRBJ1-1, reads GAGVSQSPSNKVTEKGKDVELRCDPISGHTALYWYRQSLGQGLEFLIYFQGNSAPDKSGLPSDRFSAERTGGSVSTLTIQRTQQEDSAVYLCASSLKGQGAPTEAFFGQGTRLTVV.